The present T cell receptor beta chain was sequenced within a study of blood T cell repertoires in COVID-19. This clone was seen a handful of times. This CDR3 is also generated by other DNA sequences in the sample. This CDR3 region has 13 residues. Germline V gives CDR1 KGHSH, CDR2 LQKENI. V gave up 3 bases and J gave up 5 bases; unmatched junction bases: 3. Sequencing used immunoSEQ multiplex PCR; TCRdb keeps in-frame clones, though not all of them. The table records over 100,000 clones, 86% of them present only once. The sequence was obtained from a man aged 35-49 years with acute or convalescent COVID-19. Sequenced material: peripheral blood. The J gene is TRBJ2-5, the V gene TRBV18; 7 nucleotides align to TRBD1. CDR3 nucleotide sequence: TGTGCCAGCTCACCGCAGGGGGTGGAGACCCAGTACTTC. Translation: CASSPQGVETQYF.